This passage covers 11 T cell receptor beta chains from one sample sequenced in a study of regulatory T cells in long-lasting Graves disease. Sequencing libraries for TCR beta were prepared with iRepertoire HTBI primers and Arm-PCR of CDR3 regions. MiXCR, run by TCRdb on the multiplex PCR reads, gives a single entry per CDR3 protein. This sample has about 400,000 distinct CDR3 sequences, with under 20% found just once. Indicated time point: newly diagnosed GD, antithyroid drugs for less than 3 months. The TCR library was prepared using RNA isolated from PBMCs. This sample also appeared in a second study, on T cells in Graves' hyperthyroidism and ophthalmopathy.

The sample consisted of peripheral blood mononuclear cells (PBMCs), taken at new diagnosis, from a patient treated with antithyroid drugs. Receptors were obtained from a woman between 18 and 30 years old with Graves disease.

The chain carries TRBV7-8 and TRBJ1-5, with TRBD1 matching over 9 bases. The V and J ends lost 5 bases and 0 bases, in that order; junction bases with no gene match: 5. Germline V lookup: CDR1 SGHVS, CDR2 FQNEAQ. The CDR3 has 16 amino acids. The CDR3, as DNA: TGTGCCAGCAGCACGCGGACAGGGGATAGCAATCAGCCCCAGCATTTT. It codes for CASSTRTGDSNQPQHF.

This clonotype was picked up a small number of times. The CDR3 here is CASSSLAPGTEAFF. In DNA form, the CDR3 reads TGTGCCAGCAGTTCTTTGGCACCGGGGACTGAAGCTTTCTTT. The chain is built from TRBV27 and TRBJ1-1; D unclear. V was clipped by 4 bases and J by 5 bases, with 14 bases between them. The CDR3 runs to 14 residues. CDR1 is MNHEY and CDR2 is SMNVEV in the germline V gene (reference sequence).

The table lists this clonotype with many counts. The chain joins TRBV28 to TRBJ1-2; TRBD1 matches at 9 bases. Germline lookup yields CDR1 MDHEN and CDR2 SYDVKM. This CDR3 region has 17 residues. V lost 5 bases to trimming and J lost 4 bases; unmatched junction nucleotides: 14. Written as DNA, the CDR3 is TGTGCCAGCAGTCCCACACCAGGACAGGGGTTTGGCTATGGCTACACCTTC. Translated: CASSPTPGQGFGYGYTF.

This clonotype was seen more than once but under ten times. The chain carries TRBV29-1 and TRBJ1-2; 11 nucleotides match TRBD1. CDR1 and CDR2 from the germline V gene are SQVTM and ANQGSEA. Trimming removed 6 bases from V and 6 bases from J; junction bases left unmatched: 15. The CDR3 totals 16 residues. Here the CDR3 reads CSVFRTGGEVYHGYTF. For the CDR3, the DNA is TGCAGCGTATTTAGGACAGGGGGCGAGGTCTACCATGGCTACACCTTC. Together with reference TRBV29-1 and TRBJ1-2, the CDR3 gives the full variable domain: SAVISQKPSRDICQRGTSLTIQCQVDSQVTMMFWYRQQPGQSLTLIATANQGSEATYESGFVIDKFPISRPNLTFSTLTVSNMSPEDSSIYLCSVFRTGGEVYHGYTFGSGTRLTVV.

This clonotype turned up a few times. V gene TRBV2 combines with J gene TRBJ1-2; TRBD1 matches at 8 bases. In germline, CDR1 is SNHLY, CDR2 FYNNEI. The ends lost 2 bases at V and 2 bases at J; junction bases unmatched: 7. The CDR3 spans 16 residues. For the CDR3, the DNA is TGTGCCAGCAGTGAATGGACCCGACAGGGGAACTATGGCTACACCTTC. This sequence encodes CASSEWTRQGNYGYTF.

This clonotype has a count of ten or more. The CDR3 nucleotides read TGTGCCAGCAGTTTCGGGCGGACTAGCACAGATACGCAGTATTTT. Translation gives CASSFGRTSTDTQYF. The chain is built from TRBV12-3 or TRBV12-4 and TRBJ2-3, with TRBD2 as a possible D gene (5 bases). The CDR3 length is 15 residues. The V gene lost 3 bases and the J gene lost 0 bases, with 10 bases spanning the gap.

This clonotype has at least ten counts. The genes are TRBV28 and TRBJ2-2, with D perhaps TRBD2 (6 bases). This CDR3 region has 12 residues. Germline assignment: CDR1 MDHEN and CDR2 SYDVKM. The V end lost 8 bases, the J end lost 4 bases, and 8 bases lay between the germline ends. CDR3 amino acids: CASGGSTGELFF. The CDR3 nucleotides are TGTGCCAGCGGGGGGTCCACCGGGGAGCTGTTTTTT. The whole variable domain, filled in from reference TRBV28 and TRBJ2-2, reads DVKVTQSSRYLVKRTGEKVFLECVQDMDHENMFWYRQDPGLGLRLIYFSYDVKMKEKGDIPEGYSVSREKKERFSLILESASTNQTSMYLCASGGSTGELFFGEGSRLTVL.

The chain recombines TRBV29-1 with TRBJ1-2; D possibly corresponds to TRBD1 (5 bases). Trimming took off 7 bases at V and 2 bases at J, with 17 bases between the two ends. The CDR3 is made up of 14 amino acids. Germline V gene data show CDR1 as SQVTM and CDR2 as ANQGSEA. Written as DNA, the CDR3 is TGCAGCGCTCTAAGCGGGACCAAGAACTATGGCTACACCTTC. Amino acids: CSALSGTKNYGYTF. The whole variable domain, remainder taken from reference TRBV29-1 and TRBJ1-2, is SAVISQKPSRDICQRGTSLTIQCQVDSQVTMMFWYRQQPGQSLTLIATANQGSEATYESGFVIDKFPISRPNLTFSTLTVSNMSPEDSSIYLCSALSGTKNYGYTFGSGTRLTVV.

This clonotype has a count of ten or more. The chain couples TRBV28 to TRBJ1-2; the match to TRBD1 covers 10 bases. V was pared by 3 bases and J by 2 bases, with 3 bases of the junction left unmatched. Per the germline V gene, CDR1 is MDHEN and CDR2 is SYDVKM. The CDR3 consists of 15 residues. The CDR3 protein is CASSLVGQGNYGYTF. CDR3 bases: TGTGCCAGCAGTTTGGTGGGACAGGGGAACTATGGCTACACCTTC.

This clonotype was counted ten times or more. The chain recombines TRBV28 with TRBJ2-1, with TRBD1 identical over 9 bases. The CDR3 has 15 amino acids. V lost 6 bases and J lost 5; bases outside the gene matches: 8. Germline assignment: CDR1 MDHEN and CDR2 SYDVKM. The CDR3, as DNA: TGTGCCAGCAGATCCGGGACAGGGTTGCACAATGAGCAGTTCTTC. Residues: CASRSGTGLHNEQFF.

This clonotype has at least ten counts. The V and J genes are TRBV2 and TRBJ1-5, with D unclear. This CDR3 contains 15 residues. V dropped 2 bases and J dropped 3 bases, with 11 bases sitting between them. Germline V gene sequence: CDR1 SNHLY, CDR2 FYNNEI. The CDR3 sequence: CASSEWLQDNQPQHF. The CDR3 coding sequence is TGTGCCAGCAGTGAATGGTTGCAGGACAATCAGCCCCAGCATTTT. The variable domain in full, completed from reference TRBV2 and TRBJ1-5, reads EPEVTQTPSHQVTQMGQEVILRCVPISNHLYFYWYRQILGQKVEFLVSFYNNEISEKSEIFDDQFSVERPDGSNFTLKIRSTKLEDSAMYFCASSEWLQDNQPQHFGDGTRLSIL.